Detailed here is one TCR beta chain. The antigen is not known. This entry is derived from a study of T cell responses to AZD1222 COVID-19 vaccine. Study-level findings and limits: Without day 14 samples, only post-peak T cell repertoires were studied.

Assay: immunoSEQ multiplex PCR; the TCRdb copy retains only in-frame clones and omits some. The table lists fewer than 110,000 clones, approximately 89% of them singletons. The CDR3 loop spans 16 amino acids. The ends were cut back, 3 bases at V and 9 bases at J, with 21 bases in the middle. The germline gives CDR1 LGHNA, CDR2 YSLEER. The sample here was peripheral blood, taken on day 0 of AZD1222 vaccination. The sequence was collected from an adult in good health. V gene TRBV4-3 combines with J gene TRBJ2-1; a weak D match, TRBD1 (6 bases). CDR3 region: CASSHNRASLGGEQFF. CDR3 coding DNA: TGCGCCAGCAGCCATAATAGGGCTAGCTTAGGGGGTGAGCAGTTCTTC.